A single sample is the source of the 13 T cell receptor beta chains below, sequenced in a study of T cell therapy after organ transplantation. Their target antigens are unknown. The data were produced by immunoSEQ multiplex PCR, yet TCRdb's version contains in-frame clones alone and is incomplete. The profile covers about 2,400 clones, with around four fifths appearing a single time and approximately 32% taken by the ten largest. As to time point: 20-29 weeks after completion of therapy. The material sequenced was CD8+ T cells from blood, taken after autologous CMV-specific T cell therapy. These TCRs come from a human patient who had received a solid organ transplant and had CMV disease. The T cells may partly be graft donor cells.

CDR3 in amino acids: CASSQVAGVAGEQFF. The CDR3 DNA follows: TGCGCCAGCAGCCAAGTTGCAGGGGTCGCGGGTGAGCAGTTCTTC. The V call is TRBV4-1, the J call TRBJ2-1; weak D call: TRBD1 (6 bases). Trimming stripped 1 base from V and 9 bases from J, with 16 bases between. The germline gives CDR1 MGHRA, CDR2 YSYEKL. This CDR3 region has 15 residues.

V gene TRBV6-5 combines with J gene TRBJ2-7; 8 nucleotides align to TRBD2. J gave up 3 bases and V 4 bases, and 5 bases lay outside the gene matches. From germline, CDR1 is MNHEY and CDR2 SVGAGI. This CDR3 has 14 amino acids. CDR3 bases: TGTGCCAGCAGTTTAGCGGGACGCCACTACGAGCAGTACTTC. Translated, it gives CASSLAGRHYEQYF.

By share, this clone ranks as large. The chain joins TRBV28 to TRBJ2-7; D is ambiguous. This CDR3 has 13 amino acids. Germline V gene lookup returns CDR1 MDHEN and CDR2 SYDVKM. Trimming removed 4 bases at V and 0 bases at J, with 7 bases between. The CDR3 reads CASSYALSYEQYF. Written as DNA, the CDR3 is TGTGCCAGCAGTTACGCCCTCTCCTACGAGCAGTACTTC. Full variable domain (outside the CDR3, taken from reference TRBV28 and TRBJ2-7): DVKVTQSSRYLVKRTGEKVFLECVQDMDHENMFWYRQDPGLGLRLIYFSYDVKMKEKGDIPEGYSVSREKKERFSLILESASTNQTSMYLCASSYALSYEQYFGPGTRLTVT.

CDR3: CATRRDVLSGANVLTF. The CDR3 region has the DNA TGTGCCACCAGGAGGGACGTACTCTCTGGGGCCAACGTCCTGACTTTC. The rearrangement uses TRBV15 and TRBJ2-6; tentatively, D is TRBD1 or TRBD2 (5 bases each). CDR1 and CDR2 from the germline V gene are LNHNV and YYDKDF (reference sequence). With 6 bases removed from V and 0 bases from J, the gap between germline ends came to 12 bases. This CDR3 has 16 amino acids.

In this sample, this clone turned up once. The gene calls are TRBV5-6 and TRBJ2-2, with D perhaps TRBD2 (5 bases). CDR3 length: 15 residues. Germline CDR1 and CDR2: SGHDT and YYEEEE. Trimming left V 0 bases short and J 5 bases short, with 11 bases between. Written as DNA, the CDR3 is TGTGCCAGCAGCTTGGAGTGGGAGAGGACCGGGGAGCTGTTTTTT. Protein product: CASSLEWERTGELFF.

V and J are TRBV5-1 and TRBJ2-1, with D possibly called TRBD1 or TRBD2 (5 bases each). CDR1 is SGHRS and CDR2 is YFSETQ in the germline V gene. The V gene lost 4 bases and the J gene lost 1 base, with 15 bases spanning the gap. The CDR3 has 16 amino acids. This CDR3 reads CASSLPGRGSYNEQFF. CDR3 nucleotide sequence: TGCGCCAGCAGCCTGCCAGGGAGAGGGTCCTACAATGAGCAGTTCTTC.

In its sample, this clone is medium-sized (0.01 to 0.1%). The V and J genes are TRBV6-6 and TRBJ2-7; possibly TRBD1 or TRBD2 for D (5 bases each). The CDR3 length is 14 residues. CDR1 and CDR2 from the germline V gene are MNHNY and SVGAGI (reference sequence). Trimming removed 5 bases at V and 3 bases at J, with 14 bases between. CDR3 region: CASSPRDGYYEQYF. CDR3 coding DNA: TGTGCCAGCAGTCCCCGGGACGGCTACTACGAGCAGTACTTC.

The chain employs TRBV6-4 and TRBJ2-7; 8 bases line up with TRBD2. CDR1 is MRHNA, CDR2 SNTAGT, per germline. V lost 7 bases and J lost 3; bases outside the gene matches: 5. The CDR3 has 13 residues. CDR3 in DNA: TGTGCCAGCAAACTAGCGGAAGGCTACGAGCAGTACTTC. It encodes CASKLAEGYEQYF.

V is TRBV29-1 and J is TRBJ2-1; the D gene is possibly TRBD2 (5 bases). CDR1 SQVTM and CDR2 ANQGSEA come from the germline V gene. The length of the CDR3 is 12 residues. Trimming shortened V by 2 bases and J by 3 bases, and 5 bases separated the two germline ends. The CDR3 sequence is CSVERGYNEQFF. For the CDR3, the DNA is TGCAGCGTTGAACGGGGCTACAATGAGCAGTTCTTC.

V gene TRBV6-6 combines with J gene TRBJ2-7, with 9 bases lining up with TRBD2. Germline lookup yields CDR1 MNHNY and CDR2 SVGAGI (reference sequence). This CDR3 has 14 residues. The trim removed 7 bases at V and 4 bases at J, leaving 8 bases unmatched. The CDR3 DNA reads TGTGCCAGCATCCCGCAGACTAGCGGATACGAGCAGTACTTC. It translates to CASIPQTSGYEQYF.

The chain joins TRBV27 to TRBJ2-7; 14 bases match TRBD2. V dropped 4 bases and J dropped 3; count of bases not matched to a gene: 8. Per the germline V gene, CDR1 is MNHEY and CDR2 is SMNVEV (reference sequence). CDR3 length equals 17 residues. The CDR3: CASSSLPGTSGSYEQYF. Here the CDR3 DNA reads TGTGCCAGCAGTTCACTACCCGGGACTAGCGGGAGCTACGAGCAGTACTTC.

This chain joins TRBV11-2 and TRBJ1-5, with D hard to call. The germline CDR1 and CDR2 sequences are SGHAT and FQNNGV. V lost 1 base and J lost 3, with 7 bases in between. The CDR3 has 14 residues. The CDR3: CASSLGADNQPQHF. CDR3 bases: TGTGCCAGCAGCTTAGGGGCAGACAATCAGCCCCAGCATTTT.

The chain recombines TRBV6-5 with TRBJ2-7; no definite D call. The V end was cut by 6 bases, the J end by 5 bases, with 14 bases between. Germline V gives CDR1 MNHEY, CDR2 SVGAGI. The CDR3 extends over 13 amino acids. This CDR3 reads CASSSHDGNEQYF. The CDR3 DNA sequence: TGTGCCAGCAGCTCCCACGACGGAAACGAGCAGTACTTC.